This T cell receptor (beta chain) came from a study of cytomegalovirus exposure and HLA in healthy donors. The study ran its PCR with 60 Vbeta and 13 Jbeta primers. The table came from immunoSEQ multiplex PCR; TCRdb's copy has only in-frame clones and leaves some out. The sample has approximately 69,000 clones; about 70% are singletons. The receptor's source is a young woman in good health and CMV-seropositive. The sample comprised PBMCs.

CDR3 in amino acids: CASSLGGYSYGYTF. DNA for the CDR3: TGTGCCAGCAGCTTAGGGGGCTACAGCTATGGCTACACCTTC. This chain connects TRBV11-2 to TRBJ1-2, with D tentatively TRBD1 (5 bases). This CDR3 spans 14 amino acids. Trimming stripped 1 base from V and 4 bases from J, with 10 bases between. Germline loops: CDR1 SGHAT, CDR2 FQNNGV.